The clone carrying this TCR beta chain showed up just once. Its antigen is currently unknown. Following autologous stem cell transplantation, relapse occurred in every patient, and exposure to brentuximab vedotin varied. Complete response, partial response or progressive disease constituted the best responses recorded. This sample is part of a study of PD-1 blockade in classical Hodgkin lymphoma. Turning to the study itself: Nivolumab was administered to patients intravenously at 3 mg/kg every 2 weeks.

With 6 bases clipped from V and 6 bases from J, the junction kept 21 bases outside the gene matches. Germline lookup yields CDR1 MGHRA and CDR2 YSYEKL. The CDR3 length is 20 residues. TCRdb keeps only in-frame clones here, not all; method: immunoSEQ multiplex PCR. This table holds 150,000 or so clones, around 73% found once. Overall study findings and caveats: Whoever responded completely had baseline diversity much like that seen in newly diagnosed patients.

The source was peripheral blood mononuclear cells (PBMCs), collected before the second cycle of nivolumab. The sequence derives from a human donor with classical Hodgkin lymphoma. The chain joins TRBV4-1 to TRBJ1-6; the match to TRBD1 covers 9 bases. The CDR3 sequence is CASSHDDLTGGLWINSPLHF. The CDR3 DNA follows: TGCGCCAGCAGTCACGACGACCTTACAGGGGGCTTATGGATTAATTCACCCCTCCACTTT.